Listed below are T cell receptor beta chains from one sample, sequenced in a study of CD8+ T cells in alopecia areata. Assay used: immunoSEQ multiplex PCR; TCRdb lists only in-frame clones, some missing. The table has 140,000 or so clones, 62% seen once. Sequenced sample: CD8+ T cells sorted from blood. These receptors were obtained from a human donor in good health. CDR3s include the opening cysteine and the closing phenylalanine or tryptophan. A D gene is named only where the DNA matches it firmly. A row's size may be missing; if present it is once, few, many or a size class.

abundance: few
len: 13
v_gene: TRBV19
j_gene: TRBJ1-2
d_gene: NA
CDR3aa: CASSTSRNYGYTF
CDR3nt: TGTGCCAGTAGTACCTCAAGAAACTATGGCTACACCTTC

abundance: few
len: 12
v_gene: TRBV6-4
j_gene: TRBJ2-5
d_gene: NA
CDR3aa: CASWQPQETQYF
CDR3nt: TGTGCCAGCTGGCAGCCACAAGAGACCCAGTACTTC

abundance: few
len: 14
v_gene: TRBV7-2
j_gene: TRBJ2-1
d_gene: NA
CDR3aa: CASSFMDSYNEQFF
CDR3nt: TGTGCCAGCAGCTTTATGGACTCCTACAATGAGCAGTTCTTC

abundance: few
len: 14
v_gene: TRBV23-1
j_gene: TRBJ2-3
d_gene: NA
CDR3aa: CASTRAGPVFTQYF
CDR3nt: TGCGCCAGCACTCGGGCGGGACCAGTTTTTACGCAGTATTTT

abundance: NA
len: 16
v_gene: TRBV10-2
j_gene: TRBJ2-1
d_gene: TRBD1
CDR3aa: CASSPSAGGAYNEQFF
CDR3nt: TGCGCCAGCAGTCCTTCCGCAGGGGGCGCTTACAATGAGCAGTTCTTC

abundance: NA
len: 14
v_gene: TRBV7-9
j_gene: TRBJ2-7
d_gene: TRBD2
CDR3aa: CASSPGTRSYEQYF
CDR3nt: TGTGCCAGCAGCCCAGGGACTAGATCCTACGAGCAGTACTTC

abundance: few
len: 14
v_gene: TRBV5-1
j_gene: TRBJ2-7
d_gene: NA
CDR3aa: CASSLEHRPYEQYF
CDR3nt: TGCGCCAGCAGCTTGGAGCACAGGCCCTACGAGCAGTACTTC

abundance: NA
len: 11
v_gene: TRBV11-2
j_gene: TRBJ1-2
d_gene: NA
CDR3aa: CASSLVRGYTF
CDR3nt: TGTGCCAGCAGCTTAGTCCGCGGCTACACCTTC

abundance: NA
len: 13
v_gene: TRBV6-5
j_gene: TRBJ1-1
d_gene: NA
CDR3aa: CASSYYPNTEAFF
CDR3nt: TGTGCCAGCAGTTACTACCCGAACACTGAAGCTTTCTTT

abundance: few
len: 14
v_gene: TRBV27
j_gene: TRBJ2-7
d_gene: NA
CDR3aa: CASSLQTHLGEQYF
CDR3nt: TGTGCCAGCAGTTTACAGACACACCTGGGGGAGCAGTACTTC

abundance: NA
len: 13
v_gene: TRBV9
j_gene: TRBJ2-2
d_gene: NA
CDR3aa: CASSVPPTGELFF
CDR3nt: TGTGCCAGCAGCGTACCCCCAACCGGGGAGCTGTTTTTT

abundance: few
len: 13
v_gene: TRBV21-1
j_gene: TRBJ2-1
d_gene: NA
CDR3aa: CASSKEAAGEQFF
CDR3nt: TGTGCCAGCAGCAAAGAGGCTGCGGGTGAGCAGTTCTTC

abundance: NA
len: 16
v_gene: TRBV4-1
j_gene: TRBJ1-2
d_gene: NA
CDR3aa: CASSQGPWHLNYGYTF
CDR3nt: TGCGCCAGCAGCCAAGGGCCTTGGCACCTTAACTATGGCTACACCTTC

abundance: NA
len: 15
v_gene: TRBV5-1
j_gene: TRBJ2-7
d_gene: TRBD1
CDR3aa: CASSWVGQGSYEQYF
CDR3nt: TGCGCCAGCAGCTGGGTCGGACAGGGATCCTACGAGCAGTACTTC

abundance: NA
len: 12
v_gene: TRBV29-1
j_gene: TRBJ2-2
d_gene: NA
CDR3aa: CSVVGPAGELFF
CDR3nt: TGCAGCGTTGTTGGCCCCGCCGGGGAGCTGTTTTTT

abundance: few
len: 15
v_gene: TRBV28
j_gene: TRBJ2-2
d_gene: NA
CDR3aa: CASSLSRVATGELFF
CDR3nt: TGTGCCAGCAGTTTATCGAGGGTGGCCACCGGGGAGCTGTTTTTT